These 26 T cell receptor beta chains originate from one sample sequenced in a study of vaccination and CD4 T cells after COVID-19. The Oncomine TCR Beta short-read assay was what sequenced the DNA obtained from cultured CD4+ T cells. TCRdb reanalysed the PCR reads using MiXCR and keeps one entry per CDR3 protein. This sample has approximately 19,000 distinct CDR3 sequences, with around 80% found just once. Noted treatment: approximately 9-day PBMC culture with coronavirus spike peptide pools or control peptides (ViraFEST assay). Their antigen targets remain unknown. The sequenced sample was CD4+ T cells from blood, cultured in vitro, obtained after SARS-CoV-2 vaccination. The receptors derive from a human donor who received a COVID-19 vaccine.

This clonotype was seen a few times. The CDR3 reads CASSPGLGFFNEQFF. The CDR3 nucleotides read TGTGCCAGCAGCCCGGGACTAGGTTTTTTCAATGAGCAGTTCTTC. The chain uses TRBV4-2 and TRBJ2-1; 8 bases fit TRBD2. J lost 6 bases, V lost 4 bases, and 8 bases had no gene match. Looked up from germline, CDR1 is LGHNA and CDR2 is YNFKEQ. The CDR3 length is 15 residues.

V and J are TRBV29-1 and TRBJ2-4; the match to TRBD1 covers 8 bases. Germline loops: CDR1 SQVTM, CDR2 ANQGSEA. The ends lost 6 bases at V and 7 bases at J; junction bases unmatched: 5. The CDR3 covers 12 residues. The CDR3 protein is CSVGGQGNIQYF. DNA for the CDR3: TGCAGCGTGGGAGGACAGGGTAACATTCAGTACTTC.

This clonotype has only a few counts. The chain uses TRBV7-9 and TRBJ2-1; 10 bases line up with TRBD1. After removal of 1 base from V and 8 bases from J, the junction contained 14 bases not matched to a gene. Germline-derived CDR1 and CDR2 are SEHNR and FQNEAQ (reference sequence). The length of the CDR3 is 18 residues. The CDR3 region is CASSLEDAGTGASYEQFF. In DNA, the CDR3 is TGTGCCAGCAGCTTAGAAGATGCCGGGACAGGGGCTTCCTATGAGCAGTTCTTC.

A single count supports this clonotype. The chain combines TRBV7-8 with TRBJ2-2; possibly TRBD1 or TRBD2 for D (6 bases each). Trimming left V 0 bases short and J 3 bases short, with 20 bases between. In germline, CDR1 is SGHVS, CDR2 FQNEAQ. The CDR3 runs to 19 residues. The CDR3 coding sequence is TGTGCCAGCAGCTTAGCGCAAGCTCGGGGGCTTCGGGACACCGGGGAGCTGTTTTTT. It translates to CASSLAQARGLRDTGELFF.

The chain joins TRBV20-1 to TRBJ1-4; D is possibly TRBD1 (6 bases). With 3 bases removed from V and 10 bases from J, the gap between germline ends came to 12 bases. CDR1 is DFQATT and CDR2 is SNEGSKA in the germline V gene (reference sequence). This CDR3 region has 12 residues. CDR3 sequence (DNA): TGCAGTGCTAGCGTCGGGGGCGGAAAACTGTTTTTT. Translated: CSASVGGGKLFF.

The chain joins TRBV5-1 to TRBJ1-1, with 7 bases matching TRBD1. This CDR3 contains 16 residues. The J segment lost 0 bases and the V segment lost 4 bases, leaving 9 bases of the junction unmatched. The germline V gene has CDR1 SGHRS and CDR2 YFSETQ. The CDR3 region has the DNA TGCGCCAGCAGCCCAAACAGGGGCGGGGTGAACACTGAAGCTTTCTTT. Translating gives CASSPNRGGVNTEAFF.

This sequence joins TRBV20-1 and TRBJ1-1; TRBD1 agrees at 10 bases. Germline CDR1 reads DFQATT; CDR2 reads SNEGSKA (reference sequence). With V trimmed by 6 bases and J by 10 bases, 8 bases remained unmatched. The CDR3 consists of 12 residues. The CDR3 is CSARVGQGRAFF. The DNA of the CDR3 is TGCAGTGCCCGAGTGGGACAGGGGCGAGCTTTCTTT.

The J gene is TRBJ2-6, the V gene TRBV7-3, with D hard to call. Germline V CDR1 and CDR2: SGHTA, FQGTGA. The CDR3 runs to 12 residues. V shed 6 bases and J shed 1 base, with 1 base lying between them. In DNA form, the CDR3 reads TGTGCCAGCAGGTCTGGGGCCAACGTCCTGACTTTC. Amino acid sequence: CASRSGANVLTF.

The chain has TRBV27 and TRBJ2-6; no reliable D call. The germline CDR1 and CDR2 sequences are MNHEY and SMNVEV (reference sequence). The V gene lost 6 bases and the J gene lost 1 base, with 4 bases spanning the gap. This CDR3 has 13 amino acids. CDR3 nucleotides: TGTGCCAGCAGACATTCTGGGGCCAACGTCCTGACTTTC. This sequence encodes CASRHSGANVLTF.

In DNA, the CDR3 is TGTGCCAGCAGCTTAGGTCCTGACAGTACGGCTTTCTTT. This gives the protein CASSLGPDSTAFF. This chain joins TRBV7-9 and TRBJ1-1; D perhaps matches TRBD1 (5 bases). The CDR3 is 13 amino acids. Looked up from germline, CDR1 is SEHNR and CDR2 is FQNEAQ (reference sequence). Between the trimmed V and J ends, which lost 1 base and 11 bases, there was a span of 14 bases.

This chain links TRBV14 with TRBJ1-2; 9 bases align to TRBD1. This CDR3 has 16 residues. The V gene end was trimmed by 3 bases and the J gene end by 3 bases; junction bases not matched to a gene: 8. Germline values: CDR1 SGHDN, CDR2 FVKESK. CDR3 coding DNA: TGTGCCAGCAGCCACTCAACAGGGGGCTGGGACTATGGCTACACCTTC. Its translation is CASSHSTGGWDYGYTF.

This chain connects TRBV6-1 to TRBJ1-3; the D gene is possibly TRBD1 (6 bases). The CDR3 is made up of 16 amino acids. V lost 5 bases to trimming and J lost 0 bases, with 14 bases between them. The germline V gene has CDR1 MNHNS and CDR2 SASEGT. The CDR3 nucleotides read TGTGCCAGCAGTACTCTCCAGGGGCTCTCTGGAAACACCATATATTTT. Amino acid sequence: CASSTLQGLSGNTIYF.

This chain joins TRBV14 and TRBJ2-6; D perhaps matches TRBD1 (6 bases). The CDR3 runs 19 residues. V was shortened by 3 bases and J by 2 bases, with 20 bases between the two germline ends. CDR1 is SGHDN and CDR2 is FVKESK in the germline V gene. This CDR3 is CASSHRTFLQGTGANVLTF. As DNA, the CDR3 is TGTGCCAGCAGCCACCGAACTTTCCTACAGGGTACTGGGGCCAACGTCCTGACTTTC.

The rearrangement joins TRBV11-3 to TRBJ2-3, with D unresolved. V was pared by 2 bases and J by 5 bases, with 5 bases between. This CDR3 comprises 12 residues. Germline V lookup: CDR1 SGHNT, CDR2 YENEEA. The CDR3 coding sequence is TGTGCCAGCAGCTTAAACAGAGATACGCAGTATTTT. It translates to CASSLNRDTQYF.

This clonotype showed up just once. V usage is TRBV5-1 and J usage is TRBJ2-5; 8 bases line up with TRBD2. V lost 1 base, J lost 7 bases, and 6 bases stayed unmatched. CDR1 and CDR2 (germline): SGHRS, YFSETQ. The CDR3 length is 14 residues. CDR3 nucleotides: TGCGCCAGCAGCTTGTCCCTAGCGGGCGGGACCCAGTACTTC. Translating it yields CASSLSLAGGTQYF.

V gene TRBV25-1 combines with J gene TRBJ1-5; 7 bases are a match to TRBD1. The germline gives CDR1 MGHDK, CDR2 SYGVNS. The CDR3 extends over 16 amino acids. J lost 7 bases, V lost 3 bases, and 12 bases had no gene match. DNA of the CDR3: TGTGCCAGCAGTGACACGACAGGGTCGGGAAGCCAGCCCCAGCATTTT. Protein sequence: CASSDTTGSGSQPQHF.

CDR3 in DNA: TGCAGTGCTAGTTACCCAGGGGGCCTTGGCTACACCTTC. It encodes CSASYPGGLGYTF. This chain joins TRBV20-1 and TRBJ1-2; the match to TRBD1 covers 8 bases. Germline V gene sequence: CDR1 DFQATT, CDR2 SNEGSKA (reference sequence). V lost 3 bases, J lost 7 bases, and 7 bases stayed unmatched. The CDR3 sequence is 13 residues long.

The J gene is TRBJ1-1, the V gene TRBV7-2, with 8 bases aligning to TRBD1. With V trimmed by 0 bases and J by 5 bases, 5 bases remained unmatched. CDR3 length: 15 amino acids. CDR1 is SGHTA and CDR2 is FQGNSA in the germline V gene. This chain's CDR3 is CASSLAAGGETEAFF. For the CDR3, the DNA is TGTGCCAGCAGCTTAGCGGCAGGGGGCGAGACTGAAGCTTTCTTT.

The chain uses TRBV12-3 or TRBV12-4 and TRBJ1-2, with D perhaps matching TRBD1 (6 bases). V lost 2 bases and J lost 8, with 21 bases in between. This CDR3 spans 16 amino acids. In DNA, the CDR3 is TGTGCCAGCAGTTTACGGCCGCGGTTGGGGGGGCAAGGCTACACCTTC. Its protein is CASSLRPRLGGQGYTF.

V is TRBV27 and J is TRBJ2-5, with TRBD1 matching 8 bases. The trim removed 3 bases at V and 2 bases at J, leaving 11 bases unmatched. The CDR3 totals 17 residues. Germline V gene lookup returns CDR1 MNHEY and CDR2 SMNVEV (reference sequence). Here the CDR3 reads CASSFHSGGEGQETQYF. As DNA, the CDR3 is TGTGCCAGCAGTTTTCATTCAGGGGGCGAGGGTCAAGAGACCCAGTACTTC.

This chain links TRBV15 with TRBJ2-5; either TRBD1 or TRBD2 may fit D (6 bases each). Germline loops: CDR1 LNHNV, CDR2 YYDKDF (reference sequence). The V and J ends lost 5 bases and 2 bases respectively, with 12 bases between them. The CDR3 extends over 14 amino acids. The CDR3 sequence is CATSSGGTQETQYF. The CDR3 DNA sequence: TGTGCCACCAGCTCTGGGGGGACACAAGAGACCCAGTACTTC.

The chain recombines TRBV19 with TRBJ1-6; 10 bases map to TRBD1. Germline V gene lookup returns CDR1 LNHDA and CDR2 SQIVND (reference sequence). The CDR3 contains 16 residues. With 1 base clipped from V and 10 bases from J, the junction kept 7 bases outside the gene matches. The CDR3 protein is CASSIVPGTGESPLHF. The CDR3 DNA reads TGTGCCAGTAGTATAGTTCCCGGGACAGGGGAATCACCCCTCCACTTT.

The CDR3 is CASSPSGQYYGYTF. The CDR3 DNA reads as TGTGCCAGCAGCCCCTCGGGGCAGTACTATGGCTACACCTTC. V and J are TRBV7-9 and TRBJ1-2; D possibly corresponds to TRBD1 (5 bases). This CDR3 is 14 amino acids long. CDR1 is SEHNR, CDR2 FQNEAQ, per germline (reference sequence). The V and J ends lost 5 bases and 3 bases respectively, with 13 bases between them.

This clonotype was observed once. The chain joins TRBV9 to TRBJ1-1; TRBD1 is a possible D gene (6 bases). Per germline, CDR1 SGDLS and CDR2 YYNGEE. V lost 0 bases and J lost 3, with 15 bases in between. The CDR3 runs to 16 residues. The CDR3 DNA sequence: TGTGCCAGCAGCGTAGGGCTCGGGGGGGCGGACACTGAAGCTTTCTTT. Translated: CASSVGLGGADTEAFF.

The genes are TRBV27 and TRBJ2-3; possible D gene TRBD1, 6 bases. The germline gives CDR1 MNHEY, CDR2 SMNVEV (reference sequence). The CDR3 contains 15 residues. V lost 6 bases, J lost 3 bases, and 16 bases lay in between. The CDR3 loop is CASSPTFDRTDTQYF. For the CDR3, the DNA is TGTGCCAGCAGCCCTACCTTCGACAGGACAGATACGCAGTATTTT.

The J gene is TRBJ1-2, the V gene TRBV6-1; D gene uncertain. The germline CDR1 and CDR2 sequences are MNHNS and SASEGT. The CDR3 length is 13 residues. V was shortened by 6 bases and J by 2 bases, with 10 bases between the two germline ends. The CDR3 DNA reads TGTGCCAGCAGCCCTAGAGGAAACTATGGCTACACCTTC. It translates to CASSPRGNYGYTF.